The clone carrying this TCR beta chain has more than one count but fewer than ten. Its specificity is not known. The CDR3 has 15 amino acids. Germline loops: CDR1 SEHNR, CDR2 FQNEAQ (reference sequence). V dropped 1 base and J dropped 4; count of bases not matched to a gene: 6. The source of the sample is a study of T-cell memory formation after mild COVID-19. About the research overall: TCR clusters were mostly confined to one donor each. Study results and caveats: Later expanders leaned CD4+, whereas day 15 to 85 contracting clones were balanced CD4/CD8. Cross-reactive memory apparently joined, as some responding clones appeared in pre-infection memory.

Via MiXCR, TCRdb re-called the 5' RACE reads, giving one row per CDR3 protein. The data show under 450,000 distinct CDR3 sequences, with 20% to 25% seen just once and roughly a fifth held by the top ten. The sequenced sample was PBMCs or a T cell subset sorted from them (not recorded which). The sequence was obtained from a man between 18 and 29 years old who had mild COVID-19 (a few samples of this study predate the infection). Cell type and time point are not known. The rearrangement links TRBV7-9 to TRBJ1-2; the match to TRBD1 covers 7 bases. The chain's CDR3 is CASSLEPGQSYGYTF. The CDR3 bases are TGTGCCAGCAGCTTAGAACCGGGACAGAGCTATGGCTACACCTTC.